The source of this T cell receptor beta chain is a study of chemoradiotherapy in HPV16-positive cancers. The wider study: Candidate HPV-specific clones and shared TCR motifs came from two HPV16-positive patients.

Study-level findings and limits: During treatment, candidate HPV-specific clones and E7-related motifs expanded in tumor. Better recurrence-free survival went with HPV-responsive T-cell expansion in HPV16-positive patients. Functional assays defining HPV-specific T cells used only two HPV16-positive patients.

The data were produced by immunoSEQ multiplex PCR, yet TCRdb's version contains in-frame clones alone and is incomplete. The data show around 9,700 clones, with about 68% seen just once and approximately 35% held by the top ten. V shed 4 bases and J 10 bases; nucleotides not matched to a gene: 5. The CDR3 runs 13 residues. Germline V gene lookup returns CDR1 KGHSH and CDR2 LQKENI. Comment on this clone: Its target is unknown.

The sample was gathered from a patient who underwent chemoradiotherapy. This TCR came from a human donor with HPV-associated anogenital cancer. V is TRBV18 and J is TRBJ1-4; 8 positions agree with TRBD1. The CDR3 DNA is TGTGCCAGCTCACGTCAAACAGGGGGAAAACTGTTTTTT. As protein: CASSRQTGGKLFF.